Below are 11 T cell receptor beta chains sequenced from a single sample in a study of T cells after yellow fever vaccination. Using its own MiXCR run on the 5' RACE reads, TCRdb lists one record per CDR3 protein. Counted here are over 110,000 distinct CDR3 sequences, roughly 8% occurring once; the ten biggest clones make up less than 0.95%. The sample was CD4+ T cells sorted from PBMCs, taken 5 days after the yellow fever booster vaccination. These TCRs come from a young man who received the YFV17D yellow fever vaccine.

In its sample, this clonotype was seen many times. This chain joins TRBV20-1 and TRBJ2-7; perhaps D is TRBD1 or TRBD2 (5 bases each). V was pared by 4 bases and J by 4 bases, with 14 bases between. Per germline, CDR1 DFQATT and CDR2 SNEGSKA (reference sequence). The CDR3 spans 13 residues. The CDR3 is CSATHEGKYEQYF. DNA for the CDR3: TGCAGTGCTACCCATGAGGGGAAGTACGAGCAGTACTTC.

In this sample, this clonotype turned up a few times. The genes are TRBV14 and TRBJ2-7; TRBD2 matches at 8 bases. The CDR3 runs to 16 residues. V was clipped by 9 bases and J by 2 bases; unmatched bases: 15. From germline, CDR1 is SGHDN and CDR2 FVKESK. The CDR3 bases are TGTGCCAGAGCGGGGGTTCCGACTCGAAGAGCCTACGAGCAGTACTTC. It codes for CARAGVPTRRAYEQYF.

This clonotype has a count of ten or more. One end of the junction does not line up with germline, which may come from a read error. This chain connects TRBV9 to TRBJ2-7; D might be TRBD2 (6 bases). The CDR3 extends over 12 amino acids. Germline assignment: CDR1 SGDLS and CDR2 YYNGEE. CDR3 bases: TGTGCCAGCAGCGGGGGACTTTATTTTTGGGTCTTC. The encoded protein is CASSGGLYFWVF. The variable domain in full, with the rest retrieved from reference TRBV9 and TRBJ2-7, is DSGVTQTPKHLITATGQRVTLRCSPRSGDLSVYWYQQSLDQGLQFLIQYYNGEERAKGNILERFSAQQFPDLHSELNLSSLELGDSALYFCASSGGLYFWVFGPGTRLTVT.

Only a few counts were recorded for this clonotype. The chain carries TRBV15 and TRBJ2-7; D assignment may be TRBD1 or TRBD2 (7 bases each). The CDR3 loop spans 15 amino acids. Trimming took 3 bases from V and 4 from J, leaving 16 bases between them. Germline V gene data show CDR1 as LNHNV and CDR2 as YYDKDF (reference sequence). The CDR3, as DNA: TGTGCCACCAGCAGGGGGGGGGGACAGCGGTACGAGCAGTACTTC. This sequence encodes CATSRGGGQRYEQYF.

At least ten counts were recorded for this clonotype. The genes are TRBV3-1 and TRBJ2-6, with unresolved D. V lost 9 bases and J lost 0, with 21 bases in between. Per germline, CDR1 LGHDT and CDR2 YNNKEL (reference sequence). CDR3 length equals 18 residues. In nucleotides, the CDR3 is TGTGCCAGTTCCCCCCTGGGTAGGGCCAGCTCTGGGGCCAACGTCCTGACTTTC. It codes for CASSPLGRASSGANVLTF.

There are many counts of this clonotype. This chain connects TRBV6-1 to TRBJ2-7; perhaps D is TRBD1 or TRBD2 (5 bases each). The V gene lost 4 bases and the J gene lost 5 bases, with 12 bases spanning the gap. From germline, CDR1 is MNHNS and CDR2 SASEGT. The CDR3 spans 13 residues. In DNA, the CDR3 is TGTGCCAGCAGTGTCCCCGGGACCCACGAGCAGTACTTC. Its protein is CASSVPGTHEQYF.

This clonotype was recorded at least ten times. The genes are TRBV20-1 and TRBJ2-3; tentatively, D is TRBD2 (5 bases). The CDR3 contains 13 residues. With 0 bases removed from V and 3 bases from J, the gap between germline ends came to 7 bases. Germline-derived CDR1 and CDR2 are DFQATT and SNEGSKA (reference sequence). DNA of the CDR3: TGCAGTGCTAGAGATTCGGGGACAGATACGCAGTATTTT. It yields the protein CSARDSGTDTQYF.

A remark on this clonotype: Since a much larger clone is just one base distant, this may be a read error. The V gene is TRBV6-5, the J gene TRBJ1-4; tentatively, D is TRBD1 (5 bases). Germline CDR1 is MNHEY and CDR2 is SVGAGI. The CDR3 consists of 15 residues. The chain's CDR3 is CSSSYQGRINEKLFF. CDR3 nucleotides: TGTTCCAGCAGTTACCAGGGTAGGATTAATGAAAAACTGTTTTTT.

This clonotype came up many times. This chain uses TRBV7-9 with TRBJ1-1, with D maybe TRBD1 (5 bases). CDR1 and CDR2 (germline): SEHNR, FQNEAQ (reference sequence). The CDR3 has 13 residues. The germline V and J ends were trimmed by 5 bases and 6 bases, with 13 bases remaining between them. In DNA, the CDR3 is TGTGCCAGCAGCCCCGGGGGTTTGGCTGAAGCTTTCTTT. This gives the protein CASSPGGLAEAFF.

The sample holds many counts of this clonotype. The V and J genes are TRBV19 and TRBJ2-1, with 10 bases that match TRBD2. The V gene's germline CDR1 is LNHDA and CDR2 SQIVND (reference sequence). The CDR3 is 14 residues long. Trimming cost V 8 bases and J 7 bases; bases outside gene matches: 8. This CDR3 is CASQLISGGNEQFF. DNA for the CDR3: TGTGCCAGTCAGTTGATTAGCGGGGGGAATGAGCAGTTCTTC. The variable domain in full, completed from reference TRBV19 and TRBJ2-1, reads DGGITQSPKYLFRKEGQNVTLSCEQNLNHDAMYWYRQDPGQGLRLIYYSQIVNDFQKGDIAEGYSVSREKKESFPLTVTSAQKNPTAFYLCASQLISGGNEQFFGPGTRLTVL.

This clonotype was seen a handful of times. The genes are TRBV7-2 and TRBJ1-5; 9 positions match TRBD1. V lost 3 bases, J lost 6 bases, and 9 bases stayed unmatched. CDR3 length equals 16 residues. Germline-derived CDR1 and CDR2 are SGHTA and FQGNSA. CDR3 amino acids: CASSFDRGAGSQPQHF. CDR3 coding DNA: TGTGCCAGCAGCTTCGACAGGGGGGCTGGGAGTCAGCCCCAGCATTTT.